Presented here are 10 T cell receptor beta chains from one specimen sequenced in a study of HIV-infected children after antiretroviral therapy interruption. The treatment is: PENTA 11 planned treatment interruption arm or continuous ART arm. The TCR library was built from RNA with a 3' RACE protocol and unique molecular identifiers. Via MiXCR, TCRdb re-called the 3' RACE reads, giving one row per CDR3 protein. The repertoire holds over 15,000 distinct CDR3 sequences, with roughly 3.5% as singletons. Source: CD45RA+ CD4+ T cells from PBMCs, taken from a donor given antiretroviral therapy, either interrupted or continuous. The subset denotes: naive CD4+ CD45RA+ CD45RO- T cells. The receptors were sampled from a child aged 2-17 years with HIV.

At least ten counts were recorded for this clonotype. The V and J genes are TRBV2 and TRBJ1-6; the D gene is possibly TRBD1 (5 bases). Trimming removed 6 bases from V and 7 bases from J, with 19 bases in between. The CDR3 totals 16 residues. Germline CDR1 SNHLY, CDR2 FYNNEI. CDR3: CASRNRPGQLNSPLHF. The CDR3 bases are TGTGCCAGCAGGAATAGGCCGGGGCAGCTCAATTCACCCCTCCACTTT. The complete variable domain, with remaining parts taken from reference TRBV2 and TRBJ1-6, reads EPEVTQTPSHQVTQMGQEVILRCVPISNHLYFYWYRQILGQKVEFLVSFYNNEISEKSEIFDDQFSVERPDGSNFTLKIRSTKLEDSAMYFCASRNRPGQLNSPLHFGNGTRLTVT.

This sequence joins TRBV2 and TRBJ1-5, with 7 positions matching TRBD1. Germline V gene lookup returns CDR1 SNHLY and CDR2 FYNNEI. V gave up 6 bases and J gave up 5 bases; unmatched junction bases: 7. This CDR3 contains 14 residues. The chain's CDR3 is CASSQQGMDQPQHF. CDR3 bases: TGTGCCAGCAGCCAACAGGGGATGGATCAGCCCCAGCATTTT.

This clonotype was recorded at least ten times. This chain connects TRBV2 to TRBJ2-1, with a possible D match to TRBD1 (5 bases). Germline V CDR1 and CDR2: SNHLY, FYNNEI. The CDR3 length is 15 residues. Deletions cut 3 bases from V and 4 bases from J, with 13 bases between. The CDR3: CASSEDTFSYNEQFF. For the CDR3, the DNA is TGTGCCAGCAGTGAGGACACGTTCTCTTACAATGAGCAGTTCTTC.

This clonotype is medium-sized (0.01 to 0.1%) by share. CDR3 sequence reads: CSARGVGEGGYTF. The CDR3 DNA sequence: TGCAGTGCTAGAGGCGTGGGGGAAGGAGGCTACACCTTC. The gene calls are TRBV20-1 and TRBJ1-2, with a tentative D call TRBD1 (5 bases). Germline V gives CDR1 DFQATT, CDR2 SNEGSKA (reference sequence). V was trimmed by 1 base and J by 8 bases, leaving 14 bases between them. The CDR3 is made up of 13 amino acids.

The CDR3, as DNA: TGTGCCAGCAGTTCCGGGCCTACTTCCTACGAGCAGTACTTC. It codes for CASSSGPTSYEQYF. This rearrangement joins TRBV6-5 to TRBJ2-7; D uncertain. Germline CDR1 and CDR2: MNHEY and SVGAGI. Trimming pared 4 bases from V and 1 base from J, leaving 11 bases between. The CDR3 is 14 residues long.

This clonotype was observed many times. This rearrangement joins TRBV12-3 or TRBV12-4 to TRBJ1-6, with D unresolved. Trimming stripped 3 bases from V and 8 bases from J, with 5 bases between. The CDR3 sequence is 12 residues long. The CDR3 sequence is CASSFVDSPLHF. In nucleotides, the CDR3 is TGTGCCAGCAGTTTTGTAGATTCACCCCTCCACTTT.

This clonotype was counted ten times or more. This chain joins TRBV7-9 and TRBJ1-6; 7 nucleotides align to TRBD1. Germline V gene data show CDR1 as SEHNR and CDR2 as FQNEAQ (reference sequence). The CDR3 runs 16 residues. V dropped 3 bases and J dropped 5; count of bases not matched to a gene: 7. For the CDR3, the DNA is TGTGCCAGCAGCTTCGGACAGGCTCCCAATAATTCACCCCTCCACTTT. Its translation: CASSFGQAPNNSPLHF.

Ten or more counts support this clonotype. The chain is built from TRBV7-2 and TRBJ1-5, with 7 bases lining up with TRBD1. This CDR3 contains 14 residues. The ends lost 4 bases at V and 9 bases at J; junction bases unmatched: 9. Germline V lookup: CDR1 SGHTA, CDR2 FQGNSA. This CDR3 reads CASSYDRDSGPQHF. The CDR3 nucleotides read TGTGCCAGCAGCTACGACAGGGATAGCGGGCCCCAGCATTTT. The whole variable domain, remainder taken from reference TRBV7-2 and TRBJ1-5, is GAGVSQSPSNKVTEKGKDVELRCDPISGHTALYWYRQSLGQGLEFLIYFQGNSAPDKSGLPSDRFSAERTGGSVSTLTIQRTQQEDSAVYLCASSYDRDSGPQHFGDGTRLSIL.

This clonotype appeared many times. The chain employs TRBV5-5 and TRBJ2-1; D might be TRBD2 (6 bases). Germline V gene sequence: CDR1 SGHKS, CDR2 YYEKEE (reference sequence). V was shortened by 3 bases and J by 9 bases, with 25 bases between the two germline ends. CDR3 length equals 17 residues. CDR3 sequence: CASSSAGRDHGFGEQFF. In DNA form, the CDR3 reads TGTGCCAGCAGCTCCGCGGGGCGGGACCACGGCTTTGGTGAGCAGTTCTTC.

In this sample, this clonotype turned up many times. The chain couples TRBV7-9 to TRBJ2-2; tentatively, D is TRBD2 (6 bases). V was trimmed by 5 bases and J by 7 bases, leaving 17 bases between them. The CDR3 consists of 15 residues. Germline V gene lookup returns CDR1 SEHNR and CDR2 FQNEAQ (reference sequence). The CDR3 nucleotides are TGTGCCAGCAGCCAAGATGGAGGGTCTTTCGGGGAGCTGTTTTTT. This sequence encodes CASSQDGGSFGELFF.